This passage covers 27 T cell receptor beta chains from one sample sequenced in a study of human T cells and chemical hapten exposure. TCRdb reprocessed the RACE reads via MiXCR and lists one record per CDR3 protein. The sample gives more than 300,000 distinct CDR3 sequences, more than 4.5% of which show up once; 2.6% is in the top ten. Time point described: pre-sensitization, week 0. The treatment: therapeutic diphenylcyclopropenone sensitization with weekly scalp DPC. Sample: whole blood, taken in connection with sensitization to the hapten diphenylcyclopropenone (DPC). Source of these receptors: a woman in her forties or fifties with alopecia areata. Some clones in this sample may be carry-over from other donors' samples.

This clonotype was observed at least ten times. This rearrangement joins TRBV7-9 to TRBJ2-5; the match to TRBD2 covers 7 bases. CDR1 is SEHNR and CDR2 is FQNEAQ in the germline V gene (reference sequence). The CDR3 has 14 residues. Germline trimming cut 5 bases from V and 0 bases from J; bases unmatched to any gene: 3. The CDR3: CASSLGTNQETQYF. As DNA, the CDR3 is TGTGCCAGCAGCCTAGGGACTAACCAAGAGACCCAGTACTTC.

This clonotype was picked up many times. The chain joins TRBV6-1 to TRBJ1-1; unclear D gene. Germline V gives CDR1 MNHNS, CDR2 SASEGT. The V end lost 2 bases, the J end lost 1 base, and 5 bases lay between the germline ends. The CDR3 loop spans 13 amino acids. CDR3 amino acids: CASSEQRNTEAFF. The CDR3 DNA reads TGTGCCAGCAGTGAACAGAGGAACACTGAAGCTTTCTTT.

This clonotype has ten or more counts. V gene TRBV3-1 combines with J gene TRBJ2-3; no clear D. Trimming pared 4 bases from V and 5 bases from J, leaving 7 bases between. The CDR3 extends over 12 amino acids. CDR1 and CDR2 (germline): LGHDT, YNNKEL (reference sequence). CDR3 sequence: CASSPFGDTQYF. CDR3 DNA: TGTGCCAGCAGCCCTTTCGGAGATACGCAGTATTTT.

In this sample, this clonotype turned up many times. The V call is TRBV9, the J call TRBJ2-1, with TRBD2 identical over 10 bases. This CDR3 is 17 amino acids long. Trimming cost V 0 bases and J 0 bases; bases outside gene matches: 3. Germline-derived CDR1 and CDR2 are SGDLS and YYNGEE. The CDR3 DNA reads TGTGCCAGCAGCGTAGAACTAGCGGGGTACTCCTACAATGAGCAGTTCTTC. As protein: CASSVELAGYSYNEQFF. Complete variable domain (other parts from reference TRBV9 and TRBJ2-1): DSGVTQTPKHLITATGQRVTLRCSPRSGDLSVYWYQQSLDQGLQFLIQYYNGEERAKGNILERFSAQQFPDLHSELNLSSLELGDSALYFCASSVELAGYSYNEQFFGPGTRLTVL.

This clonotype was counted many times. The chain combines TRBV12-3 or TRBV12-4 with TRBJ1-2, with 11 positions matching TRBD1. The CDR3 totals 15 residues. Trimming at V came to 4 bases and at J to 4 bases, leaving 5 bases not matched to a gene. In DNA, the CDR3 is TGTGCCAGCAGTTCCGGACAGGGGGCAATCTATGGCTACACCTTC. Translated, it gives CASSSGQGAIYGYTF.

This clonotype was seen many times. The rearrangement joins TRBV6-5 to TRBJ1-1; no reliable D call. The germline V and J ends were trimmed by 4 bases and 1 base, with 10 bases remaining between them. Germline values: CDR1 MNHEY, CDR2 SVGAGI. CDR3 length: 14 residues. The CDR3 region is CASSFDIKNTEAFF. CDR3 nucleotides: TGTGCCAGCAGTTTTGATATAAAGAACACTGAAGCTTTCTTT.

This clonotype came up many times. The genes are TRBV7-9 and TRBJ2-7, with a possible D match to TRBD1 (5 bases). CDR3 size: 12 residues. V was clipped by 5 bases and J by 5 bases, with 10 bases between them. CDR1 is SEHNR, CDR2 FQNEAQ, per germline (reference sequence). The CDR3 DNA sequence: TGTGCCAGCAGCGAAGACAGTGACGAGCAGTACTTC. Translation gives CASSEDSDEQYF.

The rearrangement uses TRBV7-7 and TRBJ2-2; D unclear. Germline values: CDR1 SSHAT, CDR2 FNYEAQ (reference sequence). Trimming removed 8 bases at V and 9 bases at J, with 13 bases between. This CDR3 region has 12 residues. CDR3: CASPKLERELFF. CDR3 nucleotides: TGTGCCAGCCCCAAGTTAGAACGGGAGCTGTTTTTT.

This clonotype occurred many times. This chain joins TRBV12-3 or TRBV12-4 and TRBJ1-1; the D gene is possibly TRBD1 (5 bases). The CDR3 loop spans 15 amino acids. V was shortened by 5 bases and J by 11 bases, with 24 bases between the two germline ends. The CDR3 reads CASSDPGLYLKGAFF. The CDR3 DNA sequence: TGTGCCAGCAGTGATCCAGGGTTGTATTTGAAGGGGGCTTTCTTT.

This clonotype was seen at least ten times. This CDR3 is CSVGLAGGPSSYNEQFF. In DNA form, the CDR3 reads TGCAGCGTCGGACTAGCGGGGGGGCCAAGCTCCTACAATGAGCAGTTCTTC. The chain combines TRBV29-1 with TRBJ2-1; 15 positions agree with TRBD2. This CDR3 contains 17 residues. The V gene end was trimmed by 6 bases and the J gene end by 0 bases; junction bases not matched to a gene: 6. CDR1 SQVTM and CDR2 ANQGSEA come from the germline V gene.

This clonotype was observed many times. This chain connects TRBV6-5 to TRBJ2-2, with a weak D call TRBD2 (5 bases). Germline CDR1 reads MNHEY; CDR2 reads SVGAGI. The CDR3 totals 14 residues. The V end was cut by 6 bases, the J end by 6 bases, with 14 bases between. The CDR3 DNA reads TGTGCCAGCAGCTTCGGACTCGGCGCCGGGGAGCTGTTTTTT. It translates to CASSFGLGAGELFF.

In its sample, this clonotype was seen many times. J is TRBJ2-5 and V is TRBV3-1, with D maybe TRBD1 (6 bases). The germline V and J ends were trimmed by 0 bases and 1 base, with 6 bases remaining between them. The CDR3 spans 14 residues. The germline CDR1 and CDR2 sequences are LGHDT and YNNKEL (reference sequence). CDR3 loop: CASSQDRGQETQYF. CDR3 bases: TGTGCCAGCAGCCAAGACAGGGGCCAAGAGACCCAGTACTTC.

The sample holds a few counts of this clonotype. This chain uses TRBV7-2 with TRBJ2-1, with 14 bases lining up with TRBD2. This CDR3 has 15 amino acids. V lost 0 bases, J lost 9 bases, and 1 base stayed unmatched. The germline gives CDR1 SGHTA, CDR2 FQGNSA. CDR3 region: CASSLATSGRAEQFF. Written as DNA, the CDR3 is TGTGCCAGCAGCTTAGCGACTAGCGGGAGGGCTGAGCAGTTCTTC.

This clonotype has a count of ten or more. CDR3 region: CASSGQGYTEAFF. CDR3 nucleotides: TGTGCCAGCAGCGGGCAGGGGTACACTGAAGCTTTCTTT. The chain links TRBV13 to TRBJ1-1, with a possible D match to TRBD1 (6 bases). The CDR3 contains 13 residues. The V gene lost 5 bases and the J gene lost 3 bases, with 10 bases spanning the gap. CDR1 is PRHDT and CDR2 is FYEKMQ in the germline V gene (reference sequence).

This clonotype was found many times. V usage is TRBV6-6 and J usage is TRBJ2-7; D remains unclear. V was shortened by 6 bases and J by 6 bases, with 12 bases between the two germline ends. The CDR3 sequence is 12 residues long. Germline V gives CDR1 MNHNY, CDR2 SVGAGI (reference sequence). This CDR3 reads CASSPAPVEQYF. The CDR3 DNA reads TGTGCCAGCAGCCCCGCCCCGGTCGAGCAGTACTTC.

This clonotype was found many times. J is TRBJ2-1 and V is TRBV11-2, with a possible D match to TRBD1 (6 bases). Between the trimmed V and J ends, which lost 0 bases and 10 bases, there was a span of 13 bases. In germline, CDR1 is SGHAT, CDR2 FQNNGV. The CDR3 length is 14 residues. The chain's CDR3 is CASSLEPGRGEQFF. As DNA, the CDR3 is TGTGCCAGCAGCTTAGAACCGGGCAGGGGAGAGCAGTTCTTC.

The chain carries TRBV7-8 and TRBJ1-3; TRBD1 agrees at 12 bases. Looked up from germline, CDR1 is SGHVS and CDR2 is FQNEAQ. This CDR3 region has 15 residues. The V segment lost 5 bases and the J segment 10 bases; nucleotides outside the gene matches: 9. The CDR3, as DNA: TGTGCCAGCAGCCGTGGGACAGGGGGCATTGAGACCATATATTTT. This translates into CASSRGTGGIETIYF.

There are a few counts of this clonotype. J is TRBJ2-2 and V is TRBV30, with 12 bases matching TRBD2. The CDR3 has 18 amino acids. Germline V gene sequence: CDR1 GTSNPN, CDR2 SVGIG (reference sequence). V gave up 4 bases and J gave up 5 bases; unmatched junction bases: 14. The CDR3 DNA sequence: TGTGCCTGGAATCGCCCCAGACTAGCGGGAGACCGAACCGGGGAGCTGTTTTTT. This encodes CAWNRPRLAGDRTGELFF.

This clonotype has at least ten counts. The chain recombines TRBV5-4 with TRBJ1-6; 7 bases are shared with TRBD1. V shed 3 bases and J 6 bases; nucleotides not matched to a gene: 6. CDR3 length: 15 residues. Germline V gene data show CDR1 as SGHNT and CDR2 as YYREEE (reference sequence). CDR3 sequence (DNA): TGTGCCAGCAGCTCCGGGACAGCTAGTAATTCACCCCTCCACTTT. This sequence encodes CASSSGTASNSPLHF.

This clonotype was seen at least ten times. This chain uses TRBV29-1 with TRBJ2-2, with D hard to call. CDR1 is SQVTM and CDR2 is ANQGSEA in the germline V gene. The ends were cut back, 6 bases at V and 0 bases at J, with 5 bases in the middle. This CDR3 spans 12 amino acids. The CDR3 region is CSVGSNTGELFF. DNA of the CDR3: TGCAGCGTAGGATCGAACACCGGGGAGCTGTTTTTT.

The chain combines TRBV7-9 with TRBJ2-2, with TRBD1 as a possible D gene (5 bases). The germline gives CDR1 SEHNR, CDR2 FQNEAQ (reference sequence). The germline V and J ends were trimmed by 5 bases and 5 bases, with 12 bases remaining between them. The CDR3 spans 14 residues. CDR3 nucleotides: TGTGCCAGCAGCCCCCAGGGTTTAACCGGGGAGCTGTTTTTT. It encodes CASSPQGLTGELFF. The full variable domain, in which reference TRBV7-9 and TRBJ2-2 provide the parts outside the CDR3, is DTGVSQNPRHKITKRGQNVTFRCDPISEHNRLYWYRQTLGQGPEFLTYFQNEAQLEKSRLLSDRFSAERPKGSFSTLEIQRTEQGDSAMYLCASSPQGLTGELFFGEGSRLTVL.

This clonotype was counted at least ten times. The CDR3 nucleotides read TGTGCCAGCAGTGCAATGGACAGCTCCTACGAGCAGTACTTC. This codes for CASSAMDSSYEQYF. The V call is TRBV6-1, the J call TRBJ2-7; a possible D gene is TRBD1 (6 bases). Germline lookup yields CDR1 MNHNS and CDR2 SASEGT. V shed 4 bases and J shed 0 bases, with 10 bases lying between them. The CDR3 sequence is 14 residues long.

This clonotype was seen many times. This rearrangement joins TRBV7-8 to TRBJ1-4; D unclear. Trimming left V 1 base short and J 8 bases short, with 14 bases between. Germline loops: CDR1 SGHVS, CDR2 FQNEAQ. The CDR3 loop spans 15 amino acids. CDR3 residues: CASSLDSGIQEKLFF. CDR3 in DNA: TGTGCCAGCAGCTTAGATTCGGGGATTCAGGAAAAACTGTTTTTT.

This clonotype has at least ten counts. V is TRBV7-3 and J is TRBJ1-1, with D perhaps matching TRBD1 (5 bases). The CDR3 loop spans 13 amino acids. Germline loops: CDR1 SGHTA, CDR2 FQGTGA. The germline V and J ends were trimmed by 5 bases and 8 bases, with 15 bases remaining between them. CDR3 in amino acids: CASSPSRDLEAFF. Written as DNA, the CDR3 is TGTGCCAGCAGCCCCAGCCGGGACCTGGAAGCTTTCTTT.

This clonotype was observed a handful of times. The DNA of the CDR3 is TGTGCCAGCAGTGAAGCGCGAGGGCACGAGCAGTACTTC. Protein sequence: CASSEARGHEQYF. The chain uses TRBV6-1 and TRBJ2-7, with D possibly being TRBD2 (5 bases). This CDR3 is 13 amino acids long. V lost 0 bases and J lost 5, with 8 bases in between. Germline loops: CDR1 MNHNS, CDR2 SASEGT.

This clonotype was counted ten times or more. The J gene is TRBJ1-1, the V gene TRBV29-1; a weak D match, TRBD1 (5 bases). This CDR3 has 12 amino acids. CDR1 SQVTM and CDR2 ANQGSEA come from the germline V gene. Trimming removed 4 bases at V and 4 bases at J, with 10 bases between. The DNA for the CDR3 is TGCAGCGTTGCGTGGAGGGGCACTGAAGCTTTCTTT. Its protein product is CSVAWRGTEAFF.

A few counts support this clonotype. J is TRBJ1-1 and V is TRBV9; D uncertain. Deletions cut 4 bases from V and 3 bases from J, with 13 bases between. Germline lookup yields CDR1 SGDLS and CDR2 YYNGEE. This CDR3 has 14 residues. CDR3 bases: TGTGCCAGCAGCTCTGCCGGCAGCCACACTGAAGCTTTCTTT. It specifies CASSSAGSHTEAFF. Based on the CDR3 plus reference TRBV9 and TRBJ1-1, the full variable domain is DSGVTQTPKHLITATGQRVTLRCSPRSGDLSVYWYQQSLDQGLQFLIQYYNGEERAKGNILERFSAQQFPDLHSELNLSSLELGDSALYFCASSSAGSHTEAFFGQGTRLTVV.